The subject of this entry is one TCR beta chain. In its sample, this clone was seen a few times. There is no known antigen for this receptor. No base qualities exist here, and no much larger clone lies one base off it. Each collaborating institution followed its own protocols to collect whole blood in K2EDTA tubes. For TCRbeta analysis, collaborator samples were shipped as frozen whole blood, as isolated PBMCs, or as DNA extracted from either sample type. TCRbeta CDR3 regions were amplified from genomic DNA by means of the immunoSEQ Assay, a bias-controlled multiplex PCR. Per the authors' processing: Within the assay, amplification of reference gene primers was used to estimate how many nucleated cells each sample contained. Sequence reads were collapsed and filtered to measure the absolute abundance of every unique TCRbeta CDR3 rearrangement. Productive Simpson clonality was computed per sample as the square root of Simpson's diversity index over productive rearrangements. TCRdb retrieved this table from immuneACCESS and kept in-frame rearrangements only. Not all clones are present; in checked studies, unresolved V genes account for under half, and no reason is known for the remainder. That table supplies the V and J calls and clone size; D and trimming were determined from the DNA. Counted in this sample were about 140,000 clones; approximately 80% of them appeared once. The ten largest clones represent under 9.5% of the sample.

From the cysteine up to the phenylalanine, the CDR3 has a length of 13 residues. Left in the record is the CDR3 DNA by itself, 39 bases read in frame from the first base. V drops 0 bases and J drops 8 bases, leaving 10 bases in between. Taken from the germline V gene (reference sequence), the CDR1 and CDR2 loops are LGHDT and YNNKEL. The entry originates in a study of blood T cell repertoires in COVID-19 (dated by TCRdb to about 2020). About the full investigation: The collaborator samples originated in the United States, Italy and Spain and spanned the acute and convalescent phases of COVID-19. A freely available public database, intended as a resource for researchers studying the immune response to SARS-CoV-2, is where the repertoires were released. Where available, HLA class I and class II types were obtained from metadata supplied by the sample provider rather than from assay-based typing. The material from the prospective study consisted of cDNA or gDNA derived from T cells, B-cell-depleted T cells, or PBMCs. The dataset comprised deeply sampled blood TCRbeta repertoires from subjects exposed to, actively infected with, or recovered from COVID-19. A de-identified subject ID, COVID-19 status, age in years and sex were almost always included in the sample metadata. Samples were obtained from the ongoing ImmuneRACE study (first 160 participants) and from 950 to 1,500 subjects provided by 6 global collaborators. On the study overall, not on this receptor specifically: The quantity of clinical and demographic metadata differed by source and by participant and was supplied without curation.

This TCR came from a woman over 75 in a cohort sampled during active or convalescent COVID-19. The chain was built from TRBV3-1 (or the pseudogene TRBV3-2) and TRBJ1-2; a weak D assignment points to TRBD1 (5 bases agree). The source material was peripheral blood. The DNA reads TGTGCCAGCAGCCAAGAAGGGGTGACAGGCTACACCTTC. Translated, it gives CASSQEGVTGYTF.